This TCR beta chain originates from a study of T cell responses to AZD1222 COVID-19 vaccine. Points from the study as a whole: Rises in breadth and depth of Spike-specific TCRs came after two AZD1222 doses. The sample set comprised mostly white British donors with more females, and clonal diversity was possibly underestimated.

V was clipped by 3 bases and J by 4 bases, with 13 bases between them. CDR3 length equals 14 residues. The germline V gene encodes CDR1 SGDLS and CDR2 YYNGEE. Method: immunoSEQ multiplex PCR; TCRdb's copy keeps in-frame clones and lacks some. The table shows 100,000 to 150,000 clones, with approximately 89% occurring only once. A word on this clone: Antigen specificity is unknown.

The origin of this receptor is an adult in good health. The sequenced sample was peripheral blood, obtained on day 0 of AZD1222 vaccination. The chain links TRBV9 to TRBJ1-2, with no clear D. Here the CDR3 DNA reads TGTGCCAGCAGCGCAGCAGGTTTAGCCTATGGCTACACCTTC. Translation: CASSAAGLAYGYTF.